This TCR beta chain is drawn from a study of blood T cell repertoires in COVID-19. Across the whole study: The analysed material was cDNA or gDNA that came from T cells, B-cell-depleted T cells, or PBMCs.

TCRdb keeps only in-frame clones here, not all; method: immunoSEQ multiplex PCR. The data show 150,000 or so clones, roughly 90% seen once. This clone was seen only once. The sequenced sample consisted of PBMCs or T cells enriched from blood (not recorded which). This TCR came from a woman aged 50 to 60 who had recovered from COVID-19.

CDR3 sequence (DNA): TGTGCCAGCAGTTACTCGAGAACGGACAGGGGATACGAGCAGTACTTC. This translates into CASSYSRTDRGYEQYF. This rearrangement joins TRBV6-5 to TRBJ2-7; TRBD1 aligns across 9 bases. CDR3 size: 16 residues. The germline V gene has CDR1 MNHEY and CDR2 SVGAGI. V lost 0 bases and J lost 4; bases outside the gene matches: 7.